This passage covers 8 T cell receptor beta chains from one sample sequenced in a study of T cell responses to AZD1222 COVID-19 vaccine. Libraries were prepared by immunoSEQ multiplex PCR; TCRdb keeps only in-frame clonotypes and omits some of them. The sample includes about 120,000 clones, around nine tenths of them seen just once. The sample in question was peripheral blood, obtained on day 0 of AZD1222 vaccination. These receptors were taken from an adult in good health.

The chain has TRBV9 and TRBJ2-1; TRBD2 agrees at 7 bases. V shed 7 bases and J 12 bases; nucleotides not matched to a gene: 7. There are 11 residues in the CDR3. Germline assignment: CDR1 SGDLS and CDR2 YYNGEE. In DNA form, the CDR3 reads TGTGCCAGCGGGGGAATAGCGGGGCAGTTCTTC. Its protein product is CASGGIAGQFF.

The CDR3: CASSLRRAYNEQFF. For the CDR3, the DNA is TGTGCCAGCAGCTTACGGCGGGCTTACAATGAGCAGTTCTTC. The chain joins TRBV7-2 to TRBJ2-1, with D perhaps matching TRBD2 (5 bases). The ends were cut back, 2 bases at V and 4 bases at J, with 9 bases in the middle. CDR3 length: 14 amino acids. Germline CDR1 is SGHTA and CDR2 is FQGNSA.

J is TRBJ2-3 and V is TRBV9; TRBD2 matches at 14 bases. There are 16 residues in the CDR3. V dropped 4 bases and J dropped 6; count of bases not matched to a gene: 7. CDR1 is SGDLS, CDR2 YYNGEE, per germline. The DNA of the CDR3 is TGTGCCAGCAGCCTGACTAGCGGGAGGGCCGGGGATACGCAGTATTTT. Its translation: CASSLTSGRAGDTQYF. The whole variable domain, filled in from reference TRBV9 and TRBJ2-3, reads DSGVTQTPKHLITATGQRVTLRCSPRSGDLSVYWYQQSLDQGLQFLIQYYNGEERAKGNILERFSAQQFPDLHSELNLSSLELGDSALYFCASSLTSGRAGDTQYFGPGTRLTVL.

The sample holds one count of this clone. This chain joins TRBV29-1 and TRBJ2-7, with 9 positions matching TRBD1. Germline V gives CDR1 SQVTM, CDR2 ANQGSEA. With V trimmed by 5 bases and J by 1 base, 6 bases remained unmatched. The CDR3 runs to 14 residues. Written as DNA, the CDR3 is TGCAGCGTTCTACCGGGACAGGGTTCCTACGAGCAGTACTTC. Its translation: CSVLPGQGSYEQYF.

The rearrangement joins TRBV19 to TRBJ1-2; 7 bases match TRBD1. The CDR3 length is 13 residues. V trimming: 10 bases; J trimming: 4 bases; junction bases outside the gene matches: 9. Germline loops: CDR1 LNHDA, CDR2 SQIVND (reference sequence). CDR3 nucleotide sequence: TGTGCCACCGCGGGACAGTCTTTCTATGGCTACACCTTC. Protein: CATAGQSFYGYTF.

This chain links TRBV9 with TRBJ1-1, with D possibly TRBD1 on 6 matching bases. The CDR3 is made up of 14 amino acids. The V gene lost 0 bases and the J gene lost 11 bases, with 17 bases spanning the gap. The germline gives CDR1 SGDLS, CDR2 YYNGEE. The CDR3 nucleotides are TGTGCCAGCAGCGTAGAGCCCGCGGGGGCAGGGGCTTTCTTT. Protein: CASSVEPAGAGAFF.

The chain uses TRBV13 and TRBJ1-4; 7 positions agree with TRBD1. V gave up 4 bases and J gave up 5 bases; unmatched junction bases: 7. Germline V CDR1 and CDR2: PRHDT, FYEKMQ (reference sequence). This CDR3 is built from 15 residues. CDR3 DNA sequence: TGTGCCAGCAGCTCAGGGGGGCGACGGAATGAAAAACTGTTTTTT. This sequence encodes CASSSGGRRNEKLFF.

V and J are TRBV30 and TRBJ1-1, with D perhaps matching TRBD1 (6 bases). Germline values: CDR1 GTSNPN, CDR2 SVGIG (reference sequence). Trimming left V 2 bases short and J 7 bases short, with 20 bases between. The length of the CDR3 is 15 residues. This CDR3 reads CAWSTPGRGGFEAFF. CDR3 bases: TGTGCCTGGAGTACCCCCGGCAGGGGAGGCTTTGAAGCTTTCTTT.